This is a list of T cell receptor beta chains from one sample in a study of CD8 T cells in Susac syndrome. TCRdb redid the calling of the immunoSEQ multiplex PCR reads with MiXCR, one entry per CDR3 protein. The sample contains 100,000 to 150,000 distinct CDR3 sequences, roughly 80% of which appear only once. Source material: CD8+ T cells from PBMCs. The receptors shown here come from a human donor with multiple sclerosis. CDR3s include the opening cysteine and the closing phenylalanine or tryptophan. D genes are given only for firm matches.

v_call,d_call,cdr3_aa
TRBV9,TRBD1,CALLDRDSGANVLTF
TRBV4-1,-,CASSEGGGNTIYF
TRBV30,-,CAWSVFTQGNTIYF
TRBV24-1,TRBD2,CATSEGTSGRYYEQFF
TRBV20-1,-,CSASHSEWYEQYF
TRBV7-6,-,CASSLGDGVQFF
TRBV12-3/TRBV12-4,-,CASSPGVVQETQYF
TRBV5-6,TRBD2,CASSLAAAGVTDTQYF
TRBV12-3/TRBV12-4,TRBD1,CASTLGDRGIEQFF
TRBV12-3/TRBV12-4,-,CASSSIGQTRTSGNTIYF
TRBV28,-,CASTGTLWNEQFF
TRBV2,TRBD2,CSGLAKNNEQFF
TRBV10-3,-,CAIVSGGELFF
TRBV12-3/TRBV12-4,-,CASSLMVPGRSYEQYF
TRBV7-2,-,CASPPGGGFSTDTQYF
TRBV11-2,-,CASSLGYRQSPQSPQETQYF
TRBV29-1,-,CSPRGGEHNEQFF
TRBV6-5,TRBD1,CASSSGQGSSGELFF
TRBV19,-,CASSLRRGRETQYF
TRBV19,-,CASSSGRLSYGYTF
TRBV12-3/TRBV12-4,TRBD1,CASLQPAGTGPNEQFF
TRBV5-8,TRBD2,CASSHAGGDPYEQYF
TRBV20-1,TRBD2,CSARGSLAGETDTQYF
TRBV6-1,TRBD1,CASKRTGITYTQYF
TRBV6-4,-,CASSLGVGGNTIYF
TRBV27,-,CASSLSLEGKNIQYF
TRBV4-1,-,CASNSLNTGELFF
TRBV5-6,-,CASGPGWGLETQYF
TRBV21-1,-,CASSKEEDRGCTDTQYF
TRBV4-1,TRBD1,CASSQGQTQTQYF
TRBV5-5,-,CASSLDTGVYEQYF
TRBV5-6,-,CASSLRRRNLSYGYTF
TRBV7-9,-,CASSSGDVYGYTF
TRBV20-1,-,CSARAPGYNEQFF
TRBV19,-,CASSIQGRLSYEQYF
TRBV20-1,TRBD1,CSARDHEGATGELFF
TRBV7-9,-,CASSLLTGNTEAFF
TRBV2,-,CASSGGSGANVLTF
TRBV5-5,-,CASSFSSLRGLGNEQFF
TRBV13,TRBD1,CASSRTGGVYGYTF